This record concerns one T cell receptor beta chain sequence. TCRdb ran MiXCR on the 5' RACE reads and lists one entry per CDR3 protein. In the table there are around 86,000 distinct CDR3 sequences, 14% to 15% of which are singletons. Germline V gene data show CDR1 as SGHAT and CDR2 as FQNNGV. V was pared by 1 base and J by 4 bases, with 16 bases between. CDR3 length: 16 residues. These data originate in a study of early T cells in non-severe SARS-CoV-2 infection. As for the study in general: It was bulk RNA from unsorted whole blood that was sequenced, and the chains were unpaired.

Sequencing was performed on whole blood. This TCR was sampled from an adult who was a healthcare worker with PCR-confirmed SARS-CoV-2 infection or an uninfected control (not recorded which). The V call is TRBV11-2, the J call TRBJ1-1; D possibly corresponds to TRBD1 (5 bases). CDR3 residues: CASSLVRGRAGTEAFF. The DNA for the CDR3 is TGTGCCAGCAGCTTAGTTCGAGGCAGGGCGGGCACTGAAGCTTTCTTT. The complete variable domain, with remaining parts taken from reference TRBV11-2 and TRBJ1-1, reads EAGVAQSPRYKIIEKRQSVAFWCNPISGHATLYWYQQILGQGPKLLIQFQNNGVVDDSQLPKDRFSAERLKGVDSTLKIQPAKLEDSAVYLCASSLVRGRAGTEAFFGQGTRLTVV.